The present entry profiles one T cell receptor beta chain with its context. The entry originates in a study of blood T cell repertoires in COVID-19. Study-level background: The United States, Italy and Spain were the sources of the acute and convalescent COVID-19 samples. Sources were T cells, B-cell-depleted T cells, or PBMCs; the material itself was cDNA or gDNA.

This CDR3 comprises 12 residues. Germline V gene lookup returns CDR1 MNHEY and CDR2 SVGEGT. The germline V and J ends were trimmed by 6 bases and 5 bases, with 10 bases remaining between them. The method was immunoSEQ multiplex PCR; TCRdb's version includes in-frame clones alone and lacks a portion of them. This table holds around 120,000 clones, 70% to 90% found once. Sequencing was done on a sample of peripheral blood. This chain joins TRBV6-2 or TRBV6-3 and TRBJ2-5, with a possible D match to TRBD2 (5 bases). This TCR came from a woman aged 45-65 years with active or convalescent COVID-19. The CDR3 DNA reads as TGTGCCAGCAGCGACTACCCTGAGACCCAGTACTTC. Its translation is CASSDYPETQYF.